Sequencing of this TCR beta chain was carried out in a study of blood T cell repertoires in COVID-19. Whole-study context: Some COVID-19 samples were acute and others convalescent; all came from the United States, Italy and Spain. In each case, the material was cDNA or gDNA derived from T cells, B-cell-depleted T cells, or PBMCs.

Under the authors' procedure: Reference gene primers were amplified, and this amplification served to estimate nucleated cell counts. TCRdb's table, derived via immunoSEQ multiplex PCR, lists solely in-frame clones and lacks some. The D gene and trimming were derived from the DNA, and the V and J assignments and clone size from that table. The sample includes over 150,000 clones, 75% to 85% of them seen just once. CDR1 is KGHDR, CDR2 SFDVKD, per germline. Losses at the gene ends were 3 bases for V and 5 bases for J; bases not matched to a gene: 11. The CDR3 spans 16 residues. The TCR sequence derives from a human donor in a cohort sampled during active COVID-19. The source material was peripheral blood. V usage is TRBV24-1 and J usage is TRBJ2-5; 7 bases line up with TRBD1. The CDR3 reads CATSDRQGVSLETQYF. The CDR3 DNA follows: TGTGCCACCAGTGATCGGCAGGGGGTTAGTTTGGAGACCCAGTACTTC.